This T cell receptor (beta chain) was sequenced in a study of CD8+ T cells in alopecia areata. Findings and limits, study-wide: Lesional scalp displayed greater clonality than normal scalp, most notably in alopecia totalis/universalis. Clarity of TCR sharing across patients fell short of that in mice, possibly HLA-related.

Germline V lookup: CDR1 SGHNT, CDR2 YYREEE (reference sequence). The ends lost 0 bases at V and 2 bases at J; junction bases unmatched: 10. The CDR3 is 18 amino acids. Researchers took lesional scalp punch biopsies and peripheral blood from people who were alopecia areata patients. Extraction and reverse transcription of RNA yielded cDNA as the sequencing template. Clones were sequenced by immunoSEQ multiplex PCR, and TCRdb holds only the in-frame ones, with some missing. This table has roughly 13,000 clones, 45% to 60% appearing once. In this sample, this clone turned up once. The antigen is not known.

The gene calls are TRBV5-4 and TRBJ2-1, with 8 nucleotides matching TRBD2. This material consisted of skin, taken at week 0. The clonotype was recovered from a human donor with alopecia areata. CDR3 region: CASSLGTLRGEAYNEQFF. The CDR3 DNA is TGTGCCAGCAGCTTGGGAACCCTGCGGGGGGAAGCCTACAATGAGCAGTTCTTC.